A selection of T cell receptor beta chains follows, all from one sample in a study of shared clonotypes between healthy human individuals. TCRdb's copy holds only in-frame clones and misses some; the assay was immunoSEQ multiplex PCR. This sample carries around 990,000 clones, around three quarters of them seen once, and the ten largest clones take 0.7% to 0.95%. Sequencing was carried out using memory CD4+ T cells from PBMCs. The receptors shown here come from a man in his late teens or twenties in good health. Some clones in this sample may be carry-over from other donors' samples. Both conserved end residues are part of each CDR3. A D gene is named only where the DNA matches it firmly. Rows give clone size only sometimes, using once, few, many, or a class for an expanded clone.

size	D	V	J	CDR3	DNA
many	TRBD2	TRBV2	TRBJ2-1	CASGGTSNNEQFF	TGTGCCAGCGGGGGGACTAGCAACAATGAGCAGTTCTTC
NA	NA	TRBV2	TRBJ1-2	CASSDGINYGYTF	TGTGCCAGCAGTGACGGAATTAACTATGGCTACACCTTC
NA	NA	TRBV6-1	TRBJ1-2	CASIVGRNYGYTF	TGTGCCAGCATCGTGGGCAGGAACTATGGCTACACCTTC
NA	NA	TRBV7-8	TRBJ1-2	CASRGSLGLGYTF	TGTGCCAGCAGGGGGAGCCTTGGACTTGGCTACACCTTC
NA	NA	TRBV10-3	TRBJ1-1	CAISESRMDTEAFF	TGTGCCATCAGTGAGTCGAGGATGGACACTGAAGCTTTCTTT
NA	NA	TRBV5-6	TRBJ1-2	CASSSRVYGYTF	TGTGCCAGCAGCTCCAGGGTCTATGGCTACACCTTC
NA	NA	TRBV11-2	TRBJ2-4	CASSPQPGYGAKNIQYF	TGTGCCAGCAGCCCACAGCCGGGGTATGGGGCCAAAAACATTCAGTACTTC
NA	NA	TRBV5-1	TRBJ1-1	CASSLDHLNTEAFF	TGCGCCAGCAGCTTGGACCACCTGAACACTGAAGCTTTCTTT
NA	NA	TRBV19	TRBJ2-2	CASSRLNTGELFF	TGTGCCAGTAGTAGGCTAAACACCGGGGAGCTGTTTTTT
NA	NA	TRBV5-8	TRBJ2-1	CASSLVDNSGYNEQFF	TGTGCCAGCAGCTTGGTCGACAACTCTGGGTACAATGAGCAGTTCTTC
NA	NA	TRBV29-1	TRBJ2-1	CSGAISGAYNEQFF	TGCAGCGGCGCCATTAGCGGAGCCTACAATGAGCAGTTCTTC
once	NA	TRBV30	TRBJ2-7	CAWSVARFDSYEQYF	TGTGCCTGGAGTGTAGCGAGGTTTGACTCCTACGAGCAGTACTTC
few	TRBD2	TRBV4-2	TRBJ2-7	CASGPGLAGGNEQYF	TGTGCCAGCGGACCGGGACTAGCGGGAGGTAACGAGCAGTACTTC
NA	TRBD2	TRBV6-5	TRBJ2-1	CASSSPGLAGRLRQFF	TGTGCCAGCAGTTCTCCGGGACTAGCGGGGCGATTGAGACAGTTCTTC
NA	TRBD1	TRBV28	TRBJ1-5	CASSLGTGDNQPQHF	TGTGCCAGCAGTTTGGGAACAGGGGACAATCAGCCCCAGCATTTT
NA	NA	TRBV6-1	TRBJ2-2	CASSKRTANTGELFF	TGTGCCAGCAGTAAAAGGACAGCGAACACCGGGGAGCTGTTTTTT
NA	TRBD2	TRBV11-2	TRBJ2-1	CASSSRYLGRAGNEQFF	TGTGCCAGCAGCTCACGCTATCTGGGGAGGGCGGGAAATGAGCAGTTCTTC
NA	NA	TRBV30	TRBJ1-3	CAWSGGERNTIYF	TGTGCCTGGAGTGGGGGAGAACGAAACACCATATATTTT
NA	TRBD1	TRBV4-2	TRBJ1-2	CASSPTWTGEEGYTF	TGTGCCAGCAGCCCAACCTGGACAGGGGAAGAGGGCTACACCTTC
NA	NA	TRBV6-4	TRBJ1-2	CASSDNTDYGYTF	TGTGCCAGCAGTGACAACACAGACTATGGCTACACCTTC
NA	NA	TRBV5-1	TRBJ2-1	CASSLATLAGEDEQFF	TGCGCCAGCAGCTTGGCCACGTTGGCAGGGGAGGATGAGCAGTTCTTC
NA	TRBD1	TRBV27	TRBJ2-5	CANSGTGFPGLMGETQYF	TGTGCCAACTCCGGGACAGGGTTCCCGGGGCTGATGGGAGAGACCCAGTACTTC
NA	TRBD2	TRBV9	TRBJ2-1	CASSVRGGSEQFF	TGTGCCAGCAGCGTAAGGGGAGGGAGTGAGCAGTTCTTC
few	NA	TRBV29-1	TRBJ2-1	CSVWGGRGVDEQFF	TGCAGCGTTTGGGGCGGTAGGGGCGTGGATGAGCAGTTCTTC
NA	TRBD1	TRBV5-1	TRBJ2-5	CASSRTGTEETQYF	TGCGCCAGCAGCCGGACCGGGACAGAAGAGACCCAGTACTTC
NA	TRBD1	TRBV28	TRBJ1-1	CASKPDRGWGPLKAFF	TGTGCCAGCAAACCAGACAGGGGATGGGGACCGCTTAAGGCTTTCTTT
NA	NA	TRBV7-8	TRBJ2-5	CASSPRVLSQETQYF	TGTGCCAGCAGCCCCCGGGTACTCTCTCAAGAGACCCAGTACTTC
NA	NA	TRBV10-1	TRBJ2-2	CASSKTVTGELFF	TGCGCCAGCAGTAAGACAGTCACCGGGGAGCTGTTTTTT
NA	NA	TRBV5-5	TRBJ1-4	CASSLAGATNEKLFF	TGTGCCAGCAGCTTGGCGGGTGCAACTAATGAAAAACTGTTTTTT
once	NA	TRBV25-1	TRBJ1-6	CASSVTARDSPLHF	TGTGCCAGCAGCGTAACCGCGCGGGACTCACCCCTCCACTTT
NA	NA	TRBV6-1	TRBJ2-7	CASSEIGAPSHPEQYF	TGTGCCAGCAGTGAAATAGGGGCCCCATCCCACCCCGAGCAGTACTTC
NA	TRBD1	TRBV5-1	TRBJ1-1	CASSLGDSRNTEAFF	TGCGCCAGCAGCTTGGGGGACAGCAGGAACACTGAAGCTTTCTTT
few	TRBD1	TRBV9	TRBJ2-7	CASRGTGVEQYF	TGTGCCAGCAGGGGGACAGGGGTCGAGCAGTACTTC
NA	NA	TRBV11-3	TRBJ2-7	CASSLDPNYEQYF	TGTGCCAGCAGCTTAGACCCGAACTACGAGCAGTACTTC
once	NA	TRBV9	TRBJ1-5	CASSVGQNQPQHF	TGTGCCAGCAGCGTAGGTCAGAATCAGCCCCAGCATTTT
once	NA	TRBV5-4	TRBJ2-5	CASSAGRGETQYF	TGTGCCAGCAGCGCTGGGAGAGGGGAGACCCAGTACTTC
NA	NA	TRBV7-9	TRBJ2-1	CASSLAVRQAYNEQFF	TGTGCCAGCAGCTTAGCGGTCCGACAGGCCTACAATGAGCAGTTCTTC
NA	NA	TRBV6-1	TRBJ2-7	CASSVIAVDEQYF	TGTGCCAGCAGTGTCATAGCGGTAGACGAGCAGTACTTC
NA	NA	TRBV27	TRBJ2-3	CASSLSRGAWSTQYF	TGTGCCAGCAGTTTATCTCGCGGGGCGTGGAGTACGCAGTATTTT
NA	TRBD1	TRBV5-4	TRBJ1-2	CASSLGGQAGYTF	TGTGCCAGCAGCTTGGGTGGACAGGCTGGCTACACCTTC
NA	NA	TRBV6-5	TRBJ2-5	CASSWGQGGETQYF	TGTGCCAGCAGTTGGGGCCAGGGGGGAGAGACCCAGTACTTC
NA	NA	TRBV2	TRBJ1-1	CASSILQVNTEAFF	TGTGCCAGCAGTATCCTACAGGTGAACACTGAAGCTTTCTTT
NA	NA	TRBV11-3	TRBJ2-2	CASSPGGAGELFF	TGTGCCAGCAGCCCAGGGGGGGCCGGGGAGCTGTTTTTT
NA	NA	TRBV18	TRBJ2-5	CASSPTASERRETQYF	TGTGCCAGCTCACCGACGGCTAGCGAGCGTAGGGAGACCCAGTACTTC
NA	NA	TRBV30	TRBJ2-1	CAWSVGNEQFF	TGTGCCTGGAGTGTAGGTAATGAGCAGTTCTTC
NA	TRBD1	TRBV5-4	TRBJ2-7	CASSPRGGETSEQYF	TGTGCCAGCAGCCCGCGAGGGGGCGAAACGAGTGAGCAGTACTTC
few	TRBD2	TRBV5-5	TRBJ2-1	CASSLASGGYNEQFF	TGTGCCAGCAGCTTGGCTAGCGGGGGCTACAATGAGCAGTTCTTC